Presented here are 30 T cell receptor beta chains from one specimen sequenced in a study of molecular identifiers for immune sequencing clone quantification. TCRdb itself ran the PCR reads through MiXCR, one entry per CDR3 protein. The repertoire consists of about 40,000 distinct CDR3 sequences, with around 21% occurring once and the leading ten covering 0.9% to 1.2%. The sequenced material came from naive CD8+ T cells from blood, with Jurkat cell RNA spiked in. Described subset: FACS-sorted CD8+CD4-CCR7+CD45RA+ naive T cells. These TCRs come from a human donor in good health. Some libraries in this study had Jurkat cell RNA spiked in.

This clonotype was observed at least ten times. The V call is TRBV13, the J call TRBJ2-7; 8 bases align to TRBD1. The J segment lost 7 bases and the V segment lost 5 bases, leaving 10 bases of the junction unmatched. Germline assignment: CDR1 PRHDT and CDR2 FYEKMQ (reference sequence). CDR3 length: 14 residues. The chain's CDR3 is CASSADRGPREQYF. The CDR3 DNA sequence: TGTGCCAGCAGCGCTGACAGGGGTCCTCGGGAGCAGTACTTC.

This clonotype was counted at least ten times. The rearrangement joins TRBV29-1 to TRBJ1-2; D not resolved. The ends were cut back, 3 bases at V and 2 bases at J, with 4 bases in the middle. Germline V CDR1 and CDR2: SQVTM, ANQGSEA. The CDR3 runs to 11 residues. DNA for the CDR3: TGCAGCGTTGACCAAAACTATGGCTACACCTTC. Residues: CSVDQNYGYTF.

The DNA for the CDR3 is TGTGCCAGCGGGACTAGCGGGAGTTTGACAGATACGCAGTATTTT. Translation: CASGTSGSLTDTQYF. This rearrangement joins TRBV7-2 to TRBJ2-3; 14 positions agree with TRBD2. V was clipped by 8 bases and J by 3 bases; unmatched bases: 4. Germline loops: CDR1 SGHTA, CDR2 FQGNSA. The CDR3 spans 15 residues.

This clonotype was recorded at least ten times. The CDR3 protein is CASSRDSYEKLFF. In DNA form, the CDR3 reads TGTGCCAGCAGTAGGGACAGTTATGAAAAACTGTTTTTT. This sequence joins TRBV7-9 and TRBJ1-4, with TRBD1 matching over 7 bases. With V trimmed by 6 bases and J by 6 bases, 4 bases remained unmatched. The length of the CDR3 is 13 residues. Germline V gene sequence: CDR1 SEHNR, CDR2 FQNEAQ (reference sequence). Using reference TRBV7-9 and TRBJ1-4 for the parts outside the CDR3, the full variable domain is DTGVSQNPRHKITKRGQNVTFRCDPISEHNRLYWYRQTLGQGPEFLTYFQNEAQLEKSRLLSDRFSAERPKGSFSTLEIQRTEQGDSAMYLCASSRDSYEKLFFGSGTQLSVL.

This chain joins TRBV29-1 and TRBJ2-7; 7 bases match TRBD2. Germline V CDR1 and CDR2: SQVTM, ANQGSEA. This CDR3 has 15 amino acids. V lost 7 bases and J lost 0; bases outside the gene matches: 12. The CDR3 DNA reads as TGCAGCGCGACCGAGCCTAGCGGACTCTCCTACGAGCAGTACTTC. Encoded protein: CSATEPSGLSYEQYF.

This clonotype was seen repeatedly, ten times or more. CDR3 sequence reads: CASSQDRGGSGSRNTQYF. The CDR3 DNA follows: TGCGCCAGCAGCCAAGATCGAGGTGGGAGCGGGAGTAGAAATACGCAGTATTTT. The chain couples TRBV4-3 to TRBJ2-3, with 8 bases matching TRBD2. V gave up 0 bases and J gave up 7 bases; unmatched junction bases: 15. Germline V lookup: CDR1 LGHNA, CDR2 YSLEER. The CDR3 covers 18 residues.

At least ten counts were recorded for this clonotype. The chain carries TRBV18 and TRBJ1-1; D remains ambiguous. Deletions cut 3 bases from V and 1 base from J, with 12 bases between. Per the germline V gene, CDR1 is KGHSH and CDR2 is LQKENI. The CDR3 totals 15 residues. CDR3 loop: CASSPKVQPNTEAFF. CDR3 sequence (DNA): TGTGCCAGCTCACCTAAAGTACAGCCGAACACTGAAGCTTTCTTT.

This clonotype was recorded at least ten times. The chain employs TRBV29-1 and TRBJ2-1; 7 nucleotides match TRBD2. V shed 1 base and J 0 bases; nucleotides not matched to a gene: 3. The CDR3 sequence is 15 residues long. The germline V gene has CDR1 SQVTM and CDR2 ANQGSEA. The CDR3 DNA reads TGCAGCGTTGAAGGGGGGGGGAGCTCCTACAATGAGCAGTTCTTC. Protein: CSVEGGGSSYNEQFF.

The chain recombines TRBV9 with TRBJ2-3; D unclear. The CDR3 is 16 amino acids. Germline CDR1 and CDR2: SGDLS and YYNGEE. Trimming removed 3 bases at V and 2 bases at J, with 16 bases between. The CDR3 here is CASSEDPSLPTDTQYF. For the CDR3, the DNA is TGTGCCAGCAGCGAGGACCCTTCTTTACCCACAGATACGCAGTATTTT.

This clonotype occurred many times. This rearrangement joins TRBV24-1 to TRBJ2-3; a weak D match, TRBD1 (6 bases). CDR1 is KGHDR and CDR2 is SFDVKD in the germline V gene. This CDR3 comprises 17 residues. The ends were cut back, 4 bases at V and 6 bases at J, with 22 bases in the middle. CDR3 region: CATSESPGHTRQDTQYF. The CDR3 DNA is TGTGCCACCAGTGAGTCCCCGGGACACACCCGGCAGGATACGCAGTATTTT.

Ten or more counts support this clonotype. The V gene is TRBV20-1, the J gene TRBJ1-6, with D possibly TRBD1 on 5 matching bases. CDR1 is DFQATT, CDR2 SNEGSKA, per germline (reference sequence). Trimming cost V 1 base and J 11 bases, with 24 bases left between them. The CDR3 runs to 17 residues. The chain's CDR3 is CSARVLEERAGLTPLHF. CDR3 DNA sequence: TGCAGTGCTAGAGTGCTAGAGGAGAGGGCAGGGCTTACACCCCTCCACTTT.

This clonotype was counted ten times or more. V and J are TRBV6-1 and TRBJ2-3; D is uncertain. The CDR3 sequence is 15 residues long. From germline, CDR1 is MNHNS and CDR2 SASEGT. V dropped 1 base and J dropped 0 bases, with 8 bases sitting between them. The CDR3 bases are TGTGCCAGCAGTGAAGATACTTACAGCACAGATACGCAGTATTTT. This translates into CASSEDTYSTDTQYF.

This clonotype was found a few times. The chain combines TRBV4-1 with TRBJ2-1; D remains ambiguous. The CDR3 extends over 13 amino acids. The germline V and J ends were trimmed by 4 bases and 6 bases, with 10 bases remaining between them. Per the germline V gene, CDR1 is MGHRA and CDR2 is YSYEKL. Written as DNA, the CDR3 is TGCGCCAGCAGCCCGAGACTTCCCAATGAGCAGTTCTTC. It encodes CASSPRLPNEQFF.

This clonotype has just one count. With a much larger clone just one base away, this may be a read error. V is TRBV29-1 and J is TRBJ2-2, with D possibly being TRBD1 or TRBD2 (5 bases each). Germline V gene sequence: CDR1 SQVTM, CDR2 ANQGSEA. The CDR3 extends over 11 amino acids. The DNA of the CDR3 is TGCAGCGGGGGGAGTACCGGGGAGCTGCTTTTT. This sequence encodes CSGGSTGELLF.

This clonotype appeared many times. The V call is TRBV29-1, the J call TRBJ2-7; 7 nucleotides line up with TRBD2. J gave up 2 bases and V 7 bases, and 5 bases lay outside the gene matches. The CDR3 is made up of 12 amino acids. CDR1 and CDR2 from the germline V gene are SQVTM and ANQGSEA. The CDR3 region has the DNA TGCAGCGCCCTAGCGGAGGCCTACGAGCAGTACTTC. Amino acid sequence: CSALAEAYEQYF.

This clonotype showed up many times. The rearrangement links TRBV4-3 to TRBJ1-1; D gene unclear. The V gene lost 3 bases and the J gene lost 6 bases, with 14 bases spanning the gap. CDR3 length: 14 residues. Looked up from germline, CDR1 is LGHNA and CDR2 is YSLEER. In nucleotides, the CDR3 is TGCGCCAGCAGCCAGTTTAAATACGGCGCTGAAGCTTTCTTT. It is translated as CASSQFKYGAEAFF.

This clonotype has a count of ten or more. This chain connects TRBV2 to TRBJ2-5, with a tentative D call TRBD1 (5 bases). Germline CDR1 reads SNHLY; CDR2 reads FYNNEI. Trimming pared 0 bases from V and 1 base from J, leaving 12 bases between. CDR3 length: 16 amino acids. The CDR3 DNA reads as TGTGCCAGCAGTGAAGCGCTTGGGCAGGGCCAAGAGACCCAGTACTTC. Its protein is CASSEALGQGQETQYF.

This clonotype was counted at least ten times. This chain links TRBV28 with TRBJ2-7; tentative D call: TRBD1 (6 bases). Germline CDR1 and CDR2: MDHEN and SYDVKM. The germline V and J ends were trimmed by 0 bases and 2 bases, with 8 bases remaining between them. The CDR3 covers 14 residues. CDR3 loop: CASSLWAGAYEQYF. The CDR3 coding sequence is TGTGCCAGCAGTTTATGGGCAGGGGCCTACGAGCAGTACTTC.

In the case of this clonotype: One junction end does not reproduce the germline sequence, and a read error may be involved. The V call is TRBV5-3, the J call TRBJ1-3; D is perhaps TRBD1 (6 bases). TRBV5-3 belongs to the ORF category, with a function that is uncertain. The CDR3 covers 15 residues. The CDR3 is CASSLQGSSGSTIYF. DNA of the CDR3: TGTGCCAGCAGCTTACAGGGTAGCTCTGGAAGCACCATATATTTT.

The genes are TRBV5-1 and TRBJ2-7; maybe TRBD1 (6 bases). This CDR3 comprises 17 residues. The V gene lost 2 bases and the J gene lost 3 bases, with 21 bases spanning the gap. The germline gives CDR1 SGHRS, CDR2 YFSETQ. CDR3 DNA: TGCGCCAGCAGCTTTGGGTCCATGGGGGCGTCTGGCTACGAGCAGTACTTC. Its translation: CASSFGSMGASGYEQYF.

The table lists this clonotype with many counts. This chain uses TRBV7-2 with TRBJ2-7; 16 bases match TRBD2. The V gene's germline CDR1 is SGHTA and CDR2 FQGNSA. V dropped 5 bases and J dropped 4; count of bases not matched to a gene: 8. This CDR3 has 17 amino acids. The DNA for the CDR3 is TGTGCCAGCAGCCCGGGGACTAGCGGGAGGGCCTGGTACGAGCAGTACTTC. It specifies CASSPGTSGRAWYEQYF.

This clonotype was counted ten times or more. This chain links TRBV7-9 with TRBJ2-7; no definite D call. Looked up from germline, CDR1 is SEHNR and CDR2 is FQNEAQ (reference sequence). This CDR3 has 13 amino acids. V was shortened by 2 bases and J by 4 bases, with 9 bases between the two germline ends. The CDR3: CASSLPRRYEQYF. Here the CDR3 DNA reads TGTGCCAGCAGCTTACCGCGCAGGTACGAGCAGTACTTC. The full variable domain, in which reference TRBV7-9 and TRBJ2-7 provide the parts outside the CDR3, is DTGVSQNPRHKITKRGQNVTFRCDPISEHNRLYWYRQTLGQGPEFLTYFQNEAQLEKSRLLSDRFSAERPKGSFSTLEIQRTEQGDSAMYLCASSLPRRYEQYFGPGTRLTVT.

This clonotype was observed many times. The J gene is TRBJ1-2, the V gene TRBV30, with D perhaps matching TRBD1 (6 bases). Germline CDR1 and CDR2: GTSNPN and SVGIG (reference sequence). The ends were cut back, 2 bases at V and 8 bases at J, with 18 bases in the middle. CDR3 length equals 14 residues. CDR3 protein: CAWSRITGTGGYTF. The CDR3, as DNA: TGTGCCTGGAGTAGAATAACAGGGACTGGGGGCTACACCTTC.

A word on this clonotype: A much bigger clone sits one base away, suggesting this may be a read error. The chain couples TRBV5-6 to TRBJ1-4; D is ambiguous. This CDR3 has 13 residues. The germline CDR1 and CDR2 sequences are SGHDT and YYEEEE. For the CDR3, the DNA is TGTGCCAGCAGCATTACAACTGATGAAAAACTGTTTTTT. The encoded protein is CASSITTDEKLFF.

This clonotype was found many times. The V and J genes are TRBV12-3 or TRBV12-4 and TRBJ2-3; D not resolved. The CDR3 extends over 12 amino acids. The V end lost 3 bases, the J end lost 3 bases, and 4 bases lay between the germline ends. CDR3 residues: CASSLLTDTQYF. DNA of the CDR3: TGTGCCAGCAGTTTGCTTACAGATACGCAGTATTTT.

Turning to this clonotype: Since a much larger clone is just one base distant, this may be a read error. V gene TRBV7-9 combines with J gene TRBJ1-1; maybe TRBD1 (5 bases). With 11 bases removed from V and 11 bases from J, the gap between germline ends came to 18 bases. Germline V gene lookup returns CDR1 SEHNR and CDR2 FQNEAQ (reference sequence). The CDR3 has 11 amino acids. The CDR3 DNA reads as TGTGCCGGCACCTTGGGGGAGTTGGCTTTCTTT. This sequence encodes CAGTLGELAFF. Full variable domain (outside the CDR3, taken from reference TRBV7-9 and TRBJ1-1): DTGVSQNPRHKITKRGQNVTFRCDPISEHNRLYWYRQTLGQGPEFLTYFQNEAQLEKSRLLSDRFSAERPKGSFSTLEIQRTEQGDSAMYLCAGTLGELAFFGQGTRLTVV.

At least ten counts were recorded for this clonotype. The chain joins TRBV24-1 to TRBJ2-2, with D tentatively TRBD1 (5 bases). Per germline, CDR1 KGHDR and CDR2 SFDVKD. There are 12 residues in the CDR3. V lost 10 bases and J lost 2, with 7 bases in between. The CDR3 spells CATGVNTGELFF. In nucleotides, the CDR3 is TGTGCCACAGGGGTCAACACCGGGGAGCTGTTTTTT.

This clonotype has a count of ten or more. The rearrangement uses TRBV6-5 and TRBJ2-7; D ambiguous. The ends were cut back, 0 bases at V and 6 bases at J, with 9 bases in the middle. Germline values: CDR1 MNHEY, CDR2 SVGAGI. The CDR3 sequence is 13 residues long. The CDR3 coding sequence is TGTGCCAGCAGTTACTCGACGGAAGGCGAGCAGTACTTC. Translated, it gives CASSYSTEGEQYF.

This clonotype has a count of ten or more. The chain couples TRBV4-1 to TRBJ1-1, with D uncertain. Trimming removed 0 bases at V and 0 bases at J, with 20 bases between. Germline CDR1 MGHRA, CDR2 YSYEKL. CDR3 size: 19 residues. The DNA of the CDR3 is TGCGCCAGCAGCCAAGATTTTGAAACCTACGTGGGGATGAACACTGAAGCTTTCTTT. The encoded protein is CASSQDFETYVGMNTEAFF.

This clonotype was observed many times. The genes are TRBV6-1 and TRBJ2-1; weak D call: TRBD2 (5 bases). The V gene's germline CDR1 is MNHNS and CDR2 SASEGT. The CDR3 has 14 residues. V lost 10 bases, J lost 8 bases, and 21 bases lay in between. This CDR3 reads CAIDGGSGIDEQFF. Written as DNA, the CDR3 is TGTGCCATCGACGGCGGGTCCGGAATTGATGAGCAGTTCTTC.